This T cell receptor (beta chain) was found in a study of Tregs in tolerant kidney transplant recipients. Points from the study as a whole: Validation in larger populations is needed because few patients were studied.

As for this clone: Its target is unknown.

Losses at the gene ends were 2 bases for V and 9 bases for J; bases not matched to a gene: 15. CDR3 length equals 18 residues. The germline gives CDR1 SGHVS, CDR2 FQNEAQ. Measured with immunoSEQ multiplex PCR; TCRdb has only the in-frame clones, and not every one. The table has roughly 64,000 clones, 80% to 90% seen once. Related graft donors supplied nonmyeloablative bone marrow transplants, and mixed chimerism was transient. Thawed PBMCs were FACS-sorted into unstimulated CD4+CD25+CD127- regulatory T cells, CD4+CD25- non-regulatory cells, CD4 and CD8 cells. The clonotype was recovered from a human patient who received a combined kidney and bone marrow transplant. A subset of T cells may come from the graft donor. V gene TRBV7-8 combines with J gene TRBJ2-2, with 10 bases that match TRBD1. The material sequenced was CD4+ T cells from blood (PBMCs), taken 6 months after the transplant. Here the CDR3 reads CASSLNRSPGQGIWELFF. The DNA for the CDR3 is TGTGCCAGCAGCTTAAATCGATCCCCGGGACAGGGGATTTGGGAGCTGTTTTTT.